This entry describes one T cell receptor (beta chain). Libraries were prepared by immunoSEQ multiplex PCR; TCRdb keeps only in-frame clonotypes and omits some of them. The sample lists approximately 67,000 clones; 90% to 95% were seen once. In germline, CDR1 is SQVTM, CDR2 ANQGSEA. The V gene end was trimmed by 6 bases and the J gene end by 1 base; junction bases not matched to a gene: 3. The CDR3 contains 13 residues. These data originate in a study of T cells after somatic rescue of genetic block. The clonotype comes from a man aged 35 to 55. Sample: peripheral blood mononuclear cells (PBMCs). This chain connects TRBV29-1 to TRBJ1-5, with 7 bases matching TRBD1. The CDR3 region has the DNA TGCAGCGTACAGACAGGGAGCAATCAGCCCCAGCATTTT. Residues: CSVQTGSNQPQHF. The variable domain in full, with the rest retrieved from reference TRBV29-1 and TRBJ1-5, is SAVISQKPSRDICQRGTSLTIQCQVDSQVTMMFWYRQQPGQSLTLIATANQGSEATYESGFVIDKFPISRPNLTFSTLTVSNMSPEDSSIYLCSVQTGSNQPQHFGDGTRLSIL.